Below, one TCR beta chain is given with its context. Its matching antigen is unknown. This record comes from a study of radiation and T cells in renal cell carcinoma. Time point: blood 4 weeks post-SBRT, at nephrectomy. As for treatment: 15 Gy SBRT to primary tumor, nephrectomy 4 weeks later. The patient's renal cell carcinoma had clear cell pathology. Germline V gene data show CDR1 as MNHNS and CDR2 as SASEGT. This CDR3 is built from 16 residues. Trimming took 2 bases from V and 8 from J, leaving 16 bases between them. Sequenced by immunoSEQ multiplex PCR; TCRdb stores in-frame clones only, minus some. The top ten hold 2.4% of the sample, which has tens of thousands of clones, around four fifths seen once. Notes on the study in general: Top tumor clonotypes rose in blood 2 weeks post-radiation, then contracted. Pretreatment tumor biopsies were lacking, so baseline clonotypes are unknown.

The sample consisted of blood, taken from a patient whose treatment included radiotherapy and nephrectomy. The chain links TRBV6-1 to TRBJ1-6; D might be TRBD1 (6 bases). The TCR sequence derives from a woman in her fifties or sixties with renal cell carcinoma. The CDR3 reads CASSESETGVYSPLHF. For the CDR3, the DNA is TGTGCCAGCAGTGAATCTGAGACAGGTGTTTATTCACCCCTCCACTTT.